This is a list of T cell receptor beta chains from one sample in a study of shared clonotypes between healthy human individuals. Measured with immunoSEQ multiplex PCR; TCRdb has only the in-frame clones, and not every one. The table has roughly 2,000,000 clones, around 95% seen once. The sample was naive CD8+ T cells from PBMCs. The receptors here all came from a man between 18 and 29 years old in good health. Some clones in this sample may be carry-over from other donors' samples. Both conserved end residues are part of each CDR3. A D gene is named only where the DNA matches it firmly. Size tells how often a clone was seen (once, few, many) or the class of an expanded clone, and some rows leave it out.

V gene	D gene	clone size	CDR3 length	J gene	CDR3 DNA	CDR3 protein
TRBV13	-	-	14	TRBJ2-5	TGTGCCAGCAGCTCGACTGGGCTGCAAGAGACCCAGTACTTC	CASSSTGLQETQYF
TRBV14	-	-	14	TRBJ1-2	TGTGCCAGCAGCCAACGTGGGGGCGCAAAGGGCTACACCTTC	CASSQRGGAKGYTF
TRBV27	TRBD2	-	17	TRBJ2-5	TGTGCCAGCAGTCCCGGACTAGCGGAGGCCCCGGGGGAGACCCAGTACTTC	CASSPGLAEAPGETQYF
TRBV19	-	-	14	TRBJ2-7	TGTGCCAGTAGTTCCGGGACCGATGCCTACGAGCAGTACTTC	CASSSGTDAYEQYF
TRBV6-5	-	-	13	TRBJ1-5	TGTGCCAGCAGTTCGGGACTGGGACAGCCCCAGCATTTT	CASSSGLGQPQHF
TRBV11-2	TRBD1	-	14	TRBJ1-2	TGTGCCAGCAGCCAGACAGGGATTGGTTATGGCTACACCTTC	CASSQTGIGYGYTF
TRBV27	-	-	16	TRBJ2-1	TGTGCCAGCAGCCCTTCCCGAGTTTCCTCCTACAATGAGCAGTTCTTC	CASSPSRVSSYNEQFF
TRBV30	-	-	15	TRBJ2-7	TGTGCCTGGAGTGTATGGGCAGGTAGCTTTGGGGAGCAGTACTTC	CAWSVWAGSFGEQYF
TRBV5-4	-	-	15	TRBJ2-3	TGTGCCAGCAGCTTGGGTGTGGTTAGCACAGATACGCAGTATTTT	CASSLGVVSTDTQYF
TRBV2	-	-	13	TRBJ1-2	TGTGCCAGCGGGGGGGAGGCTAACTATGGCTACACCTTC	CASGGEANYGYTF
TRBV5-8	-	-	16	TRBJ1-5	TGTGCCAGCAGCTTGGTGGTTAGTATTGGCAATCAGCCCCAGCATTTT	CASSLVVSIGNQPQHF
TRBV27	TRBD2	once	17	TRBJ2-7	TGTGCCAGCAGTCCGACATCCGAGGGACTAGGAGGGGCCTCTCAGTACTTC	CASSPTSEGLGGASQYF
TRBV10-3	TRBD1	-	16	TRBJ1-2	TGTGCCATCAGTGAGATAACCCTCCGGGACAGCTATGGCTACACCTTC	CAISEITLRDSYGYTF
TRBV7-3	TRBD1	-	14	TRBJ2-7	TGTGCCAGCAGCTCAGGGACAGGGTTGTACGAGCAGTACTTC	CASSSGTGLYEQYF
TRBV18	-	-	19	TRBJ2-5	TGTGCCAGCTCACCAGCATCGTTCGCGGGCTTCGTTGAAGAAGAGACCCAGTACTTC	CASSPASFAGFVEEETQYF
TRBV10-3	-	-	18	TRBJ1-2	TGTGCCATCAGTGACCCTAAAGGGACGGGTCCGGTTGTATCTCGCTACACCTTC	CAISDPKGTGPVVSRYTF
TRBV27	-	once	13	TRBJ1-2	TGTGCCAGCAGTTGGAGCAGCAGCTATGGCTACACCTTC	CASSWSSSYGYTF
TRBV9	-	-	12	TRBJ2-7	TGTGCCAGCAGCGCCCCCGACAGCGAGCAGTACTTC	CASSAPDSEQYF
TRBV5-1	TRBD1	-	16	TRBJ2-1	TGCGCCAGCAGCTTGAGTCGACAGGGATATTACAATGAGCAGTTCTTC	CASSLSRQGYYNEQFF
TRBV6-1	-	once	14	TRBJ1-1	TGTGCCAGCTGGGGTTTGGGGTCTTGGACTGAAGCTTTCTTT	CASWGLGSWTEAFF
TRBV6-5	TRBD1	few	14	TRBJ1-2	TGTGCCACCTCCCACACCAGGGGGCGAAATGGCTACACCTTC	CATSHTRGRNGYTF
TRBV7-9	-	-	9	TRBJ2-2	TGTGCCAGCAGCAGGGAGCTGTTTTTT	CASSRELFF
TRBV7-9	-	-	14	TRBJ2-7	TGTGCCAGCAGCTTCGGGACCCCGGCCCACGAGCAGTACTTC	CASSFGTPAHEQYF
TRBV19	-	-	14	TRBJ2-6	TGTGCCAGTACTATAGCCCCTGGGGCCAACGTCCTGACTTTC	CASTIAPGANVLTF
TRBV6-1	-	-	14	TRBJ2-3	TGTGCCAGCAGTGCCTATTTTGGCGCAGATACGCAGTATTTT	CASSAYFGADTQYF
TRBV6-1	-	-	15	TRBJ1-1	TGTGCCAGCAGTGAACTGTGGCCGTTGAACACTGAAGCTTTCTTT	CASSELWPLNTEAFF
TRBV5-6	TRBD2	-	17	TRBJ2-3	TGTGCCAGCAGCAATTCATCTGGACTAGCCTCCACAGATACGCAGTATTTT	CASSNSSGLASTDTQYF
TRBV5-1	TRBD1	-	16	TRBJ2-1	TGCGCCAGCAGACAAGGGGGCCTTAGCTCCTACAATGAGCAGTTCTTC	CASRQGGLSSYNEQFF
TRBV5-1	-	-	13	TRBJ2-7	TGCGCCAGCAGCGAGGACCCCCGGTTCGAGCAGTACTTC	CASSEDPRFEQYF
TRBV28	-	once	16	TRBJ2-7	TGTGCCAGCAGACAGGCTAGCTTCTTGAGCTCCTACGAGCAGTACTTC	CASRQASFLSSYEQYF
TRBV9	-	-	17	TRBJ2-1	TGTGCCAGCAGCGTAGCGGGTAGCGTACTCTCCTACAATGAGCAGTTCTTC	CASSVAGSVLSYNEQFF
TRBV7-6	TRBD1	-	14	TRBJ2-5	TGTGCCAGCAGCTTGACAGGGCAGCAAGAGACCCAGTACTTC	CASSLTGQQETQYF
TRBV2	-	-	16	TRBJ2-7	TGTGCCAGCAGTTTCCGTGCTTCGACAGCGATTTACGAGCAGTACTTC	CASSFRASTAIYEQYF
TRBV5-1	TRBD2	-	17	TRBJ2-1	TGCGCCAGCAGCTTGGAGGGAACTAGCGGATCCTACAATGAGCAGTTCTTC	CASSLEGTSGSYNEQFF
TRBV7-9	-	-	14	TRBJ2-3	TGTGCCAGCAGCCTCCAGCGGTCCGCAGATACGCAGTATTTT	CASSLQRSADTQYF
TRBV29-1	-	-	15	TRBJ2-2	TGCAGCGTTGAATGGTCCTCACTGGGCACCGGGGAGCTGTTTTTT	CSVEWSSLGTGELFF
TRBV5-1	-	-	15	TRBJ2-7	TGCGCCAGCAGCTTCAACCGGGACCGGTCCTACGAGCAGTACTTC	CASSFNRDRSYEQYF
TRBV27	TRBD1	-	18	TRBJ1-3	TGTGCCAGCAGACCCCGGGACAGGGGCCGAAGCTCTGGAAACACCATATATTTT	CASRPRDRGRSSGNTIYF
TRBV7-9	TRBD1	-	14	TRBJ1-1	TGTGCCAGCAGCTTAACAGGGGCTGGCACTGAAGCTTTCTTT	CASSLTGAGTEAFF
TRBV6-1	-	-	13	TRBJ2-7	TGTGCCAGCAGTGATCTAGAGGGCTACGAGCAGTACTTC	CASSDLEGYEQYF
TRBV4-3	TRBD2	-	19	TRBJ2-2	TGCGCCAGCAGCCATTATCCGGGACAGGGACTAGCGGGAGTCGGGGAGCTGTTTTTT	CASSHYPGQGLAGVGELFF
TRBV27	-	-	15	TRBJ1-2	TGTGCCAGCAGGCCGTCTTCCAGCAGTGGATTCGGCTACACCTTC	CASRPSSSSGFGYTF
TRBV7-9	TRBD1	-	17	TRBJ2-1	TGTGCCAGCAGCTTAGGTTGGGGACAGGGGGCCTCCAATGAGCAGTTCTTC	CASSLGWGQGASNEQFF
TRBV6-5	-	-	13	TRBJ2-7	TGTGCCAGCAGTTACTCGAAGTACGGCGAGCAGTACTTC	CASSYSKYGEQYF
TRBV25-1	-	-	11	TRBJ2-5	TGTGCCAGCAGTGAGAGTGGGACCCAGTACTTC	CASSESGTQYF
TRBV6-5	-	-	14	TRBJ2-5	TGTGCCAGCAGTTACGAGGCCAGGGAAGAGACCCAGTACTTC	CASSYEAREETQYF
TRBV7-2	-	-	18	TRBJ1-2	TGTGCCAGCAGGCCGATGGGCCCCAATCCATCCACTAACTATGGCTACACCTTC	CASRPMGPNPSTNYGYTF
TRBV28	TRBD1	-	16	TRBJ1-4	TGTGCCAGCAGCCTCGCGTGGGGACAGGGTGGGGAAAAACTGTTTTTT	CASSLAWGQGGEKLFF
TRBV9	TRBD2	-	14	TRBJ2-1	TGTGCCAGCAGCGCGGGACTAGTATACAATGAGCAGTTCTTC	CASSAGLVYNEQFF
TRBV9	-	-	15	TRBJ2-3	TGTGCCAGCAGCGTCGATACGTCTAGCACAGATACGCAGTATTTT	CASSVDTSSTDTQYF